The rows below give T cell receptor beta chains drawn from one sample of a study of shared clonotypes between healthy human individuals. Clones were sequenced by immunoSEQ multiplex PCR, and TCRdb holds only the in-frame ones, with some missing. The sample includes 950,000 to 1,300,000 clones, more than 60% of them seen just once. The sample consisted of memory CD4+ T cells sorted from blood. The receptors derive from a man between 18 and 35 years old in good health. CDR3s include the opening cysteine and the closing phenylalanine or tryptophan. The D gene is left open where the match is weak. For some rows the clone size is stated as once, few or many, or as a class when expanded; others skip it.

j_gene	abundance	d_gene	v_gene	CDR3aa	CDR3nt
TRBJ1-1	NA	TRBD1	TRBV7-9	CAGPTGITEAFF	TGTGCCGGACCGACAGGGATCACTGAAGCTTTCTTT
TRBJ2-7	many	NA	TRBV7-2	CASSRAGQNYEQYF	TGTGCCAGCAGCCGGGCCGGACAGAACTACGAGCAGTACTTC
TRBJ2-3	NA	TRBD1	TRBV5-1	CASRLGQGETDTQYF	TGCGCCAGCAGACTCGGACAGGGGGAGACAGATACGCAGTATTTT
TRBJ2-1	once	TRBD2	TRBV9	CASSVAPSGGYNEQFF	TGTGCCAGCAGCGTAGCCCCTAGCGGGGGCTACAATGAGCAGTTCTTC
TRBJ2-4	NA	TRBD1	TRBV10-1	CASSETGENIQYF	TGCGCCAGCTCTGAGACAGGGGAAAACATTCAGTACTTC
TRBJ2-1	NA	TRBD1	TRBV28	CASSPTGGLNEQFF	TGTGCCAGCAGTCCGACAGGGGGCTTGAATGAGCAGTTCTTC
TRBJ2-7	NA	NA	TRBV6-5	CASSYSFEAYEQYF	TGTGCCAGCAGTTACTCTTTTGAAGCCTACGAGCAGTACTTC
TRBJ2-7	NA	TRBD2	TRBV7-9	CASSLGGLAGYEQYF	TGTGCCAGCAGCTTAGGGGGACTAGCGGGTTACGAGCAGTACTTC
TRBJ2-1	NA	NA	TRBV4-3	CASSQDRGLPYNEQFF	TGCGCCAGCAGCCAAGATCGCGGACTACCTTACAATGAGCAGTTCTTC
TRBJ2-7	NA	NA	TRBV6-1	CASSEYPGEEYEQYF	TGTGCCAGCAGTGAATACCCAGGGGAAGAATACGAGCAGTACTTC
TRBJ2-7	NA	NA	TRBV2	CASSPARGGPSSYEQYF	TGTGCCAGCAGTCCAGCGAGGGGGGGCCCAAGCTCCTACGAGCAGTACTTC
TRBJ1-1	NA	NA	TRBV30	CAWGPWDTEAFF	TGTGCCTGGGGACCTTGGGACACTGAAGCTTTCTTT
TRBJ2-7	NA	TRBD2	TRBV19	CASSIGSGGPRPLSYEQYF	TGTGCCAGTAGTATTGGGAGCGGGGGACCCCGCCCGCTATCCTACGAGCAGTACTTC
TRBJ1-2	many	TRBD1	TRBV4-1	CASSLGQSYGYTF	TGCGCCAGCAGCCTGGGACAGAGCTATGGCTACACCTTC
TRBJ2-5	NA	TRBD1	TRBV18	CASSPPGTDERPQYF	TGTGCCAGCTCACCACCGGGGACAGACGAGAGACCCCAGTACTTC
TRBJ1-5	NA	NA	TRBV5-5	CASSSGTDSNQPQHF	TGTGCCAGCAGCTCCGGGACGGATAGCAATCAGCCCCAGCATTTT
TRBJ1-1	NA	NA	TRBV11-2	CASSLQKGNTEAFF	TGTGCCAGCAGCTTACAGAAGGGGAACACTGAAGCTTTCTTT
TRBJ1-5	once	TRBD1	TRBV5-6	CASSGGQGDQPQHF	TGTGCCAGCAGCGGGGGACAGGGAGATCAGCCCCAGCATTTT
TRBJ1-4	NA	NA	TRBV27	CASSPSGAWVEKLFF	TGTGCCAGCAGTCCCTCAGGGGCCTGGGTTGAAAAACTGTTTTTT
TRBJ1-5	NA	TRBD1	TRBV9	CASSGGQSNQPQHF	TGTGCCAGTTCAGGGGGCCAGAGCAATCAGCCCCAGCATTTT
TRBJ1-6	NA	NA	TRBV30	CACPRGPGNSPLHF	TGTGCCTGCCCCCGCGGGCCTGGCAATTCACCCCTCCACTTT
TRBJ2-7	NA	NA	TRBV4-2	CASSQQLVSEQYF	TGTGCCAGCAGCCAACAATTAGTTTCCGAGCAGTACTTC
TRBJ1-1	NA	TRBD1	TRBV4-1	CASSPYGDSAAEAFF	TGCGCCAGCAGCCCTTACGGGGACAGTGCGGCTGAAGCTTTCTTT
TRBJ2-3	NA	TRBD2	TRBV5-6	CASSLTAMFSGTSTDTQYF	TGTGCCAGCAGCTTGACGGCCATGTTTAGCGGGACTAGCACAGATACGCAGTATTTT
TRBJ2-7	few	NA	TRBV5-4	CASSRYSGYEQYF	TGTGCCAGCAGCCGATATAGCGGCTACGAGCAGTACTTC
TRBJ2-7	NA	TRBD2	TRBV6-1	CASSERIAGRGSYEQYF	TGTGCCAGCAGTGAACGAATAGCGGGACGGGGCTCCTACGAGCAGTACTTC
TRBJ1-1	NA	NA	TRBV7-8	CASSSPTLGGTEAFF	TGTGCCAGCAGCTCCCCAACCCTCGGTGGCACTGAAGCTTTCTTT
TRBJ2-1	few	NA	TRBV11-3	CASSSTSGTESSYNEQFF	TGTGCCAGCAGCTCTACCTCCGGGACTGAAAGCTCCTACAATGAGCAGTTCTTC
TRBJ1-5	NA	TRBD1	TRBV19	CASSRLGDSDQPQHF	TGTGCCAGTAGTCGGCTGGGGGACAGCGATCAGCCCCAGCATTTT
TRBJ2-7	NA	NA	TRBV5-1	CASSLEGNYEQYF	TGCGCCAGCAGCTTGGAAGGAAACTACGAGCAGTACTTC
TRBJ2-6	once	NA	TRBV5-1	CASSLGPVSGANVLTF	TGCGCCAGCAGCTTGGGCCCTGTCTCTGGGGCCAACGTCCTGACTTTC
TRBJ2-7	NA	TRBD1	TRBV18	CASSTGSGGIYEQYF	TGTGCCAGCTCGACCGGGTCAGGGGGAATCTACGAGCAGTACTTC
TRBJ1-2	NA	NA	TRBV18	CASSPSKSGAGGYTF	TGTGCCAGCTCACCGTCGAAATCGGGGGCGGGAGGCTACACCTTC
TRBJ1-1	NA	NA	TRBV28	CASSSPGGRPEAFF	TGTGCCAGCAGTTCCCCCGGGGGGCGCCCCGAAGCTTTCTTT
TRBJ2-3	once	NA	TRBV6-6	CASSYGRESGTDTQYF	TGTGCCAGCAGTTACGGTCGGGAATCAGGCACAGATACGCAGTATTTT
TRBJ2-5	NA	NA	TRBV21-1	CATPRELDKPTRESQYF	TGTGCCACTCCGAGAGAATTGGACAAACCCACAAGAGAGTCCCAGTACTTC
TRBJ2-7	NA	NA	TRBV7-9	CASSPRDNYEQYF	TGTGCCAGCAGCCCCAGGGACAACTACGAGCAGTACTTC
TRBJ1-3	NA	NA	TRBV6-5	CASSYGAGIANTIYF	TGTGCCAGCAGTTACGGGGCAGGGATTGCGAACACCATATATTTT
TRBJ2-7	once	NA	TRBV14	CASSPFWVTQSGEQYF	TGTGCCAGCAGCCCATTCTGGGTTACCCAGTCCGGCGAGCAGTACTTC
TRBJ2-7	NA	TRBD1	TRBV30	CAWSPRRGPYEQYF	TGTGCCTGGAGTCCGCGCAGGGGGCCCTACGAGCAGTACTTC
TRBJ2-4	NA	NA	TRBV2	CASSEAKGGIQYF	TGTGCCAGCAGTGAGGCCAAAGGCGGCATTCAGTACTTC
TRBJ1-2	NA	TRBD1	TRBV6-1	CASSGQGLYGYTF	TGTGCCAGCAGTGGACAGGGTCTCTATGGCTACACCTTC
TRBJ1-2	NA	NA	TRBV19	CASSTPETRYGYTF	TGTGCCAGTAGTACCCCGGAGACACGGTATGGCTACACCTTC
TRBJ2-3	NA	NA	TRBV5-4	CASSALRKDTDTQYF	TGTGCCAGCAGCGCCCTTCGGAAGGACACAGATACGCAGTATTTT
TRBJ2-2	NA	NA	TRBV14	CASSQAGGSHTGELFF	TGTGCCAGCAGCCAAGCTGGGGGGTCTCACACCGGGGAGCTGTTTTTT
TRBJ2-7	NA	NA	TRBV4-1	CASSNLGLGRSYEQYF	TGCGCCAGCAGCAACCTGGGACTGGGGAGGTCCTACGAGCAGTACTTC
TRBJ2-1	once	TRBD1	TRBV18	CASSGQGAFSNEQFF	TGTGCCAGCTCAGGTCAGGGGGCATTCTCCAATGAGCAGTTCTTC
TRBJ1-2	NA	TRBD1	TRBV19	CASQPGTGGAYGYTF	TGTGCCAGCCAACCGGGGACAGGGGGCGCTTATGGCTACACCTTC
TRBJ1-6	NA	NA	TRBV7-9	CATSRGTYNSPLHF	TGTGCCACAAGCCGGGGTACCTATAATTCACCCCTCCACTTT